This T cell receptor (beta chain) was identified in a study of T cells in Graves' hyperthyroidism and ophthalmopathy (dated by TCRdb to 2018 to 2020). A note on the overall study: Peripheral blood was collected at initial diagnosis, before any treatment. A discovery cohort of around 98 patients, approximately 45 with Graves' ophthalmopathy and 55 to 65 with stable Graves' hyperthyroidism, was used to find distinguishing TCR V-J signatures. Prospective prediction of ophthalmopathy was tested in an independent validation cohort of under 20 hyperthyroidism patients and 15 to 17 patients who later progressed to ophthalmopathy. The 100 or so discovery patients were randomly divided into training and test sets at a 7:3 ratio. The study also compared thyroid tissue and blood T-cell repertoires from roughly 6 Graves' hyperthyroidism patients. After blood sampling, hyperthyroidism patients were treated with methimazole at a starting dose of 30 mg daily, and ophthalmopathy patients were treated with high-dose intravenous methylprednisolone. TCR Vbeta CDR3 sequencing of 140 or so peripheral blood samples (over 40 ophthalmopathy, some 75 hyperthyroidism and roughly 17 progressor patients) is reported in the paper.

This clonotype was recorded many times. Its antigen is unknown. Qualities for individual bases were not recorded, and no much larger clone is one base off. Graves' hyperthyroidism was defined as stable when no progression to ophthalmopathy occurred over 18 months of follow-up. Hyperthyroidism patients were newly diagnosed, with disease duration under 2 months, and aged 18 to 65 years. Patients with uncontrolled infections, other autoimmune diseases, pregnancy or lactation were excluded. Diagnoses relied on clinical symptoms, serum thyroxine and TRAb, thyroid ultrasound and orbital computed tomography. PBMCs were isolated from more than 8 ml of fresh peripheral blood by Ficoll-Paque density gradient centrifugation. Total RNA was extracted using Trizol reagent, and RNA quality was assessed on an Agilent 2100 Bioanalyzer. The TCR beta CDR3 regions were amplified from the RNA transcripts. The TCR CDR3 was subjected to a first round of RT-PCR using the HTBI primer set and the Qiagen OneStep RT-PCR kit. The libraries were constructed in a second round of multiplex PCR and then size-selected and purified. Sequencing of the libraries was done on an Illumina HiSeq2000 using paired-end 100 bp reads. On the authors' methods: SOAPnuke was used to process the raw data, with reads discarded if the reads contained adapters or uncalled bases, had a mean Phred below 15, or lacked an exact constant-primer or identifier match. High-quality paired reads were merged with COPE v1.2.5, and unique nucleotide sequences were defined as clonotypes. Clonotypes were aligned to IMGT TRBV, TRBD and TRBJ reference segments using MiTCR v1.1. Analysis was restricted to V-J combinations with a frequency above 0.0001, which covered 98% to 99.2% of repertoires. The TCS score was defined as the ratio of F50 (clonal expansion) to E x V (chaos), calculated using BLOSUM62-based TCRdist between CDR3 peptides within each V-J. Welch's t-statistics and random forest reduced 500 to 650 V-J features to 13, which were used in a naive Bayes classifier (R e1071). The public sequencing data were trimmed at Q25 with fastp and processed into clonotypes with MiXCR by TCRdb, which kept only in-frame beta chains. Rows with one shared CDR3 protein collapse into an entry with the most common genes and DNA. TCRdb's processing, not the authors' own work, is the source of the V and J calls. The sample profile shows some 510,000 distinct CDR3 sequences; less than 25% of them were found once. The leading ten clones occupy 26% of the sample.

From the cysteine up to the phenylalanine, the CDR3 has a length of 14 residues. Just the 42-base CDR3 DNA is kept, in frame starting at base 1. V trim: 8 bases; J trim: 7 bases; unmatched bases: 9. From a lookup of the germline V gene, CDR1 and CDR2 are MNHNS and SASEGT. Overall study results and their limits: In validation, the model predicted progression to ophthalmopathy a median of around 6.5 months before onset, with 70% to 71% sensitivity and around 76% specificity. No statistical method was used to set the sample size in advance, and investigators knew the group allocation. Blood samples also contained most of the expanded thyroid clonotypes (frequency above 0.001), which suggests that blood repertoires may reflect thyroid immune responses. Ophthalmopathy was separated from stable hyperthyroidism by a 13 V-J signature model, with over 85% sensitivity and approximately 84% specificity obtained in cross-validation and 80%/75% obtained in testing.

This clonotype was sampled from a man younger than 35 with Graves' hyperthyroidism. Here the chain combines TRBV6-1 and TRBJ1-5; the junction holds 9 bases that match TRBD1. The source material was blood. Here is the DNA: TGTGCCAGCCGAAAGGGACAGGGCGTACAGCCCCAGCATTTT. It encodes CASRKGQGVQPQHF.